These T cell receptor beta chains were read from a single sample in a study of cytomegalovirus exposure and HLA in healthy donors. Profiling relied on immunoSEQ multiplex PCR, and the TCRdb table lists in-frame clones only, not all of them. Here the sample spans about 200,000 clones, more than 65% being singletons. The sequencing input was PBMCs. Receptors were obtained from a woman aged 30 to 39 in good health and CMV-seropositive. CDR3s include the opening cysteine and the closing phenylalanine or tryptophan. The D gene is left open where the match is weak. Size is omitted from some rows. Given values are once, few, many or a class for expanded clones.

V	size	D	J	DNA	CDR3
TRBV19	once	.	TRBJ2-6	TGTGCCAGTAGTATAGATTCGGCGGGGTTCGGGGCCAACGTCCTGACTTTC	CASSIDSAGFGANVLTF
TRBV5-1	few	.	TRBJ2-7	TGCGCCAGCAGCTTGGCCGGGGGTAACGAGCAGTACTTC	CASSLAGGNEQYF
TRBV10-3	.	.	TRBJ2-7	TGTGCCATCAGCCCCCGGCAGGATGGTTCTACGAGGCAGTACTTC	CAISPRQDGSTRQYF
TRBV6-5	once	.	TRBJ2-7	TGTGCCAGCAGTTCCCCCGGGACATATATCTACGAGCAGTACTTC	CASSSPGTYIYEQYF
TRBV5-4	.	.	TRBJ1-2	TGTGCCAGCAGCTTCGGCAGGGTCAATGGCTACACCTTC	CASSFGRVNGYTF
TRBV19	.	TRBD2	TRBJ2-2	TGTGCCAGTACCCAGCCCGGACTAGCGCATTACACCGGGGAGCTGTTTTTT	CASTQPGLAHYTGELFF
TRBV6-1	few	.	TRBJ1-3	TGTGCCAGCAGCGCTATACAGGGTGGAAACACCATATATTTT	CASSAIQGGNTIYF
TRBV19	.	TRBD1	TRBJ1-5	TGTGCCAGTACAAGTACGGCAGGGGGCCTGGAGCCCCAGCATTTT	CASTSTAGGLEPQHF
TRBV27	.	TRBD1	TRBJ1-1	TGTGCCAGCAGTAGTACAGGGGGCGGAGGCACTGAAGCTTTCTTT	CASSSTGGGGTEAFF
TRBV7-9	.	.	TRBJ1-2	TGTGCCAGCAGCTTGGGAGGACGGTTTTATGGCTACACCTTC	CASSLGGRFYGYTF
TRBV2	.	.	TRBJ2-1	TGTGCCAGCAGTCTACAGGGTGTTTCGGTCTACAATGAGCAGTTCTTC	CASSLQGVSVYNEQFF
TRBV27	.	.	TRBJ2-7	TGTGCCAGCAGTTTATCGTTCGGGGGCGAGCAGTACTTC	CASSLSFGGEQYF
TRBV11-2	few	.	TRBJ2-7	TGTGCCAGCAGCTTAGAAAGACTAAACTACGAGCAGTACTTC	CASSLERLNYEQYF
TRBV6-5	.	TRBD1	TRBJ2-3	TGTGCCAGCAGTACCCGGGACAGCAGCACAGATACGCAGTATTTT	CASSTRDSSTDTQYF
TRBV4-2	.	TRBD1	TRBJ1-5	TGTGCCAGCAGCCAAGACGAAGGACAGGGCTGGCCCCAGCATTTT	CASSQDEGQGWPQHF
TRBV2	.	.	TRBJ1-5	TGTGCCAGCAGCCCGGACAGCCCATATAGCAATCAGCCCCAGCATTTT	CASSPDSPYSNQPQHF
TRBV5-1	.	.	TRBJ1-2	TGCGCCAGCAGCTTGGGCACGGAGAACTATGGCTACACCTTC	CASSLGTENYGYTF
TRBV30	.	TRBD2	TRBJ2-1	TGTGCCTGGAGTGTAACAGCGGGAGGGTTCAATGAGCAGTTCTTC	CAWSVTAGGFNEQFF
TRBV5-6	once	.	TRBJ1-2	TGTGCCAGCAGCTTTATACAGGGCCACGGCTACACCTTC	CASSFIQGHGYTF
TRBV7-2	once	TRBD1	TRBJ1-4	TGTGCCAGCAGCTTAGAACGGACAGGGGGCCCCAATGAAAAACTGTTTTTT	CASSLERTGGPNEKLFF
TRBV2	.	TRBD2	TRBJ2-5	TGTGCCAGCGGACCTAGCGGGTACGAGACCCAGTACTTC	CASGPSGYETQYF
TRBV4-1	.	.	TRBJ2-5	TGCGCCAGCAGCCAAGAGGAGTCCAGCGGAGCACAAGAGACCCAGTACTTC	CASSQEESSGAQETQYF
TRBV7-8	few	.	TRBJ1-5	TGTGCCAGCAGTCTAGGGGTTTTGAATCAGCCCCAGCATTTT	CASSLGVLNQPQHF
TRBV29-1	.	TRBD1	TRBJ1-1	TGCAGCGTGACGACAGGGGGCAACACTGAAGCTTTCTTT	CSVTTGGNTEAFF
TRBV29-1	.	.	TRBJ2-2	TGCAGCGCTATATTTGTGAACACCGGGGAGCTGTTTTTT	CSAIFVNTGELFF
TRBV30	.	.	TRBJ2-2	TGTGCCTGGAGGTCTTTGAGGACCGGGGAGCTGTTTTTT	CAWRSLRTGELFF
TRBV28	once	.	TRBJ1-1	TGTGCCAGCAGGGGCGGGGCCAGCACTGAAGCTTTCTTT	CASRGGASTEAFF
TRBV30	.	.	TRBJ1-4	TGTGCCTCACTGCAGACGGGAGAAAAACTGTTTTTT	CASLQTGEKLFF
TRBV30	.	.	TRBJ1-3	TGTGCGTGGCAGGTATTCTCTGGAAACACCATATATTTT	CAWQVFSGNTIYF
TRBV19	few	.	TRBJ2-2	TGTGCCAGTAGTATAGGGCTAGATTTCACCGGGGAGCTGTTTTTT	CASSIGLDFTGELFF
TRBV6-5	.	TRBD2	TRBJ2-7	TGTGCCAGCGGGACTAGCGGGTTAAGAGAGCAGTACTTC	CASGTSGLREQYF
TRBV29-1	.	TRBD2	TRBJ2-1	TGCAGCGTTGTCGCGGGAGGGCATAATGAGCAGTTCTTC	CSVVAGGHNEQFF